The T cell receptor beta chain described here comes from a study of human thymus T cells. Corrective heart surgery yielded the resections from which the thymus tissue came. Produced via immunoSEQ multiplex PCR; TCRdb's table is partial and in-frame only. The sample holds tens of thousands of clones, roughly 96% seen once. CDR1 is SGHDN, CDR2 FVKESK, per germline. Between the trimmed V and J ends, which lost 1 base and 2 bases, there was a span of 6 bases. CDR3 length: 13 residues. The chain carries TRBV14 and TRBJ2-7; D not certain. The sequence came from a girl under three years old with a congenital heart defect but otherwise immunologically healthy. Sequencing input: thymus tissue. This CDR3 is CASSQGSTYEQYF. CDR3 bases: TGTGCCAGCAGCCAAGGGTCTACCTACGAGCAGTACTTC.